The 25 T cell receptor beta chains listed next were all sequenced from one sample in a study of identical twins. TCRdb fed the 5' RACE reads into MiXCR, producing one record per CDR3 protein. Among 350,000 to 450,000 distinct CDR3 sequences listed, approximately 17% were seen once. The sequencing input was naive T cells sorted from blood. These TCRs come from a man aged 45-65 years in good health.

This clonotype has more than one count but fewer than ten. The V call is TRBV20-1, the J call TRBJ2-7; D remains ambiguous. Germline V CDR1 and CDR2: DFQATT, SNEGSKA (reference sequence). There are 11 residues in the CDR3. V lost 3 bases and J lost 3, with 6 bases in between. The CDR3 nucleotides are TGCAGTGCTAGCGAAAACTACGAGCAGTACTTC. It specifies CSASENYEQYF.

The chain uses TRBV6-2 or TRBV6-3 and TRBJ2-1; no firm D call. The germline V and J ends were trimmed by 0 bases and 15 bases, with 15 bases remaining between them. This CDR3 is built from 13 residues. Germline-derived CDR1 and CDR2 are MNHEY and SVGEGT. The CDR3 DNA follows: TGTGCCAGCAGTTACTCTTTCCGTAACCTCTGGTTCTTC. The encoded protein is CASSYSFRNLWFF.

This rearrangement joins TRBV30 to TRBJ1-1, with 8 bases lining up with TRBD1. V lost 7 bases, J lost 0 bases, and 4 bases stayed unmatched. CDR3 length equals 13 residues. The germline CDR1 and CDR2 sequences are GTSNPN and SVGIG (reference sequence). CDR3 region: CAFDRGLNTEAFF. CDR3 coding DNA: TGTGCCTTTGACAGGGGCCTGAACACTGAAGCTTTCTTT.

This clonotype was seen a handful of times. For the CDR3, the DNA is TGTGCCAGCAGTGCACAGGGTGATAGCAATCAGCCCCAGCATTTT. As protein: CASSAQGDSNQPQHF. V and J are TRBV6-1 and TRBJ1-5; tentative D call: TRBD1 (6 bases). Germline assignment: CDR1 MNHNS and CDR2 SASEGT. V lost 4 bases, J lost 0 bases, and 10 bases lay in between. The CDR3 is 15 residues long.

V and J are TRBV5-1 and TRBJ2-1; D unclear. V lost 1 base to trimming and J lost 4 bases, with 15 bases between them. CDR1 SGHRS and CDR2 YFSETQ come from the germline V gene. CDR3 length: 16 residues. The CDR3 region is CASSLKPAGGYNEQFF. Here the CDR3 DNA reads TGCGCCAGCAGCTTGAAACCCGCTGGCGGATACAATGAGCAGTTCTTC.

This clonotype was observed a few times. This chain uses TRBV12-3 or TRBV12-4 with TRBJ2-1, with D tentatively TRBD2 (5 bases). The CDR3 covers 17 residues. Trimming left V 2 bases short and J 7 bases short, with 21 bases between. CDR3 DNA: TGTGCCAGCAGTTTATCATTGCGGGTGGCGGGTACAAATGAGCAGTTCTTC. This encodes CASSLSLRVAGTNEQFF.

This clonotype was seen a handful of times. The chain recombines TRBV20-1 with TRBJ2-7; D could derive from TRBD1 or TRBD2 (5 bases each). V was cut by 6 bases and J by 6 bases, with 15 bases left in between. This CDR3 has 12 amino acids. From germline, CDR1 is DFQATT and CDR2 SNEGSKA (reference sequence). CDR3 bases: TGCAGTGCCCCTGACGGGACCGCCGAGCAGTACTTC. Its translation: CSAPDGTAEQYF.

This clonotype was seen at least ten times. The rearrangement uses TRBV7-6 and TRBJ2-1, with TRBD2 matching over 14 bases. J lost 4 bases, V lost 1 base, and 9 bases had no gene match. The germline V gene has CDR1 SGHVS and CDR2 FNYEAQ. This CDR3 region has 19 residues. CDR3 DNA sequence: TGTGCCAGCAGCTTAGGGGGACTAGCGGGAGCAGGGATTTACAATGAGCAGTTCTTC. Amino acids: CASSLGGLAGAGIYNEQFF.

The chain has TRBV9 and TRBJ1-2, with D possibly being TRBD1 (6 bases). The CDR3 runs to 14 residues. Between the trimmed V and J ends, which lost 4 bases and 5 bases, there was a span of 15 bases. Germline CDR1 is SGDLS and CDR2 is YYNGEE. Here the CDR3 DNA reads TGTGCCAGCAGCCCCACAGGGAGCGGGTATGGCTACACCTTC. Protein sequence: CASSPTGSGYGYTF. The entire variable domain, with the rest obtained from reference TRBV9 and TRBJ1-2, is as follows: DSGVTQTPKHLITATGQRVTLRCSPRSGDLSVYWYQQSLDQGLQFLIQYYNGEERAKGNILERFSAQQFPDLHSELNLSSLELGDSALYFCASSPTGSGYGYTFGSGTRLTVV.

This clonotype turned up a few times. This chain uses TRBV5-1 with TRBJ1-5, with D possibly matching TRBD1 (5 bases). This CDR3 region has 15 residues. Germline V gene sequence: CDR1 SGHRS, CDR2 YFSETQ. Trimming stripped 0 bases from V and 6 bases from J, with 13 bases between. The CDR3 reads CASSLDPGGGQPQHF. Here the CDR3 DNA reads TGCGCCAGCAGCTTGGATCCGGGCGGGGGTCAGCCCCAGCATTTT.

This clonotype was seen at least ten times. The genes are TRBV5-6 and TRBJ2-1; 8 bases align to TRBD1. The CDR3 totals 15 residues. The germline V gene encodes CDR1 SGHDT and CDR2 YYEEEE. Trimming removed 4 bases from V and 0 bases from J; junction bases left unmatched: 3. The CDR3 reads CASSTRGHSYNEQFF. The CDR3 nucleotides are TGTGCCAGCAGCACCAGGGGGCACTCCTACAATGAGCAGTTCTTC.

This clonotype appeared many times. The chain employs TRBV20-1 and TRBJ2-7; 10 bases match TRBD1. CDR1 and CDR2 (germline): DFQATT, SNEGSKA (reference sequence). The length of the CDR3 is 13 residues. V trimming: 8 bases; J trimming: 2 bases; junction bases outside the gene matches: 6. The CDR3 DNA is TGCAGTACCGGGACAGGGGCGACCTACGAGCAGTACTTC. Protein sequence: CSTGTGATYEQYF.

A few counts support this clonotype. The chain joins TRBV20-1 to TRBJ2-2, with TRBD2 matching 14 bases. The V and J ends lost 1 base and 6 bases, in that order; junction bases with no gene match: 4. The CDR3 has 16 residues. Germline lookup yields CDR1 DFQATT and CDR2 SNEGSKA (reference sequence). The CDR3 loop is CSARAKGLAGAGELFF. In nucleotides, the CDR3 is TGCAGTGCTAGAGCCAAGGGACTAGCGGGAGCCGGGGAGCTGTTTTTT.

The rearrangement joins TRBV5-1 to TRBJ2-6; the D is unclear. The CDR3 spans 16 residues. Germline-derived CDR1 and CDR2 are SGHRS and YFSETQ. Trimming pared 1 base from V and 0 bases from J, leaving 8 bases between. The CDR3: CASSLQVNSGANVLTF. The CDR3 nucleotides read TGCGCCAGCAGCTTGCAGGTCAACTCTGGGGCCAACGTCCTGACTTTC. The entire variable domain, with the rest obtained from reference TRBV5-1 and TRBJ2-6, is as follows: KAGVTQTPRYLIKTRGQQVTLSCSPISGHRSVSWYQQTPGQGLQFLFEYFSETQRNKGNFPGRFSGRQFSNSRSEMNVSTLELGDSALYLCASSLQVNSGANVLTFGAGSRLTVL.

The genes are TRBV4-1 and TRBJ1-5; 12 bases match TRBD1. From germline, CDR1 is MGHRA and CDR2 YSYEKL. Trimming removed 6 bases from V and 0 bases from J; junction bases left unmatched: 9. The CDR3 extends over 18 amino acids. In nucleotides, the CDR3 is TGCGCCAGCAGTCACGGGACAGGGGGCCTATTTAGCAATCAGCCCCAGCATTTT. Protein: CASSHGTGGLFSNQPQHF.

The chain links TRBV6-1 to TRBJ2-2; no reliable D call. The ends were cut back, 5 bases at V and 6 bases at J, with 10 bases in the middle. The germline V gene encodes CDR1 MNHNS and CDR2 SASEGT. The CDR3 covers 13 residues. DNA for the CDR3: TGTGCCAGCAGTCCTGAGCCTGCCGGGGAGCTGTTTTTT. It is translated as CASSPEPAGELFF.

The chain couples TRBV7-9 to TRBJ2-1; no clear D. The ends were cut back, 5 bases at V and 1 base at J, with 6 bases in the middle. CDR1 and CDR2 from the germline V gene are SEHNR and FQNEAQ (reference sequence). The CDR3 is 13 residues long. CDR3 sequence reads: CASSQNSYNEQFF. In DNA, the CDR3 is TGTGCCAGCAGCCAAAATTCCTACAATGAGCAGTTCTTC.

This clonotype has a handful of counts. The rearrangement uses TRBV4-2 and TRBJ1-1; no clear D gene. This CDR3 has 15 amino acids. Germline V gene data show CDR1 as LGHNA and CDR2 as YNFKEQ. V gave up 1 base and J gave up 8 bases, with 17 bases separating them. The CDR3 protein is CASSQARIALSEAFF. CDR3 sequence (DNA): TGTGCCAGCAGCCAAGCAAGGATTGCTCTCTCCGAAGCTTTCTTT.

This clonotype was counted between two and nine times. This chain joins TRBV12-3 or TRBV12-4 and TRBJ2-1; TRBD2 aligns across 9 bases. CDR3 length: 15 residues. The V segment lost 7 bases and the J segment 5 bases; nucleotides outside the gene matches: 9. CDR3 nucleotides: TGTGCCAGCATTGCCAGCGGGGGGACCCACAATGAGCAGTTCTTC. Protein product: CASIASGGTHNEQFF.

This chain joins TRBV9 and TRBJ1-2; 8 bases match TRBD1. The CDR3 loop spans 15 amino acids. Unmatched junction bases numbered 8, after V lost 1 base and J lost 6 bases. The germline V gene encodes CDR1 SGDLS and CDR2 YYNGEE. The CDR3 DNA is TGTGCCAGCAGCGTAAGCCACAGGGGGAAGGATGGCTACACCTTC. This gives the protein CASSVSHRGKDGYTF.

The rearrangement links TRBV20-1 to TRBJ2-1, with D perhaps matching TRBD1 or TRBD2 (5 bases each). Germline V CDR1 and CDR2: DFQATT, SNEGSKA (reference sequence). The V end was cut by 0 bases, the J end by 3 bases, with 15 bases between. This CDR3 is 16 amino acids long. CDR3 nucleotides: TGCAGTGCTAGAGATCCCTGGGGGAAAGGCTACAATGAGCAGTTCTTC. Protein product: CSARDPWGKGYNEQFF.

This clonotype was seen only a few times. This sequence joins TRBV27 and TRBJ2-5; D is unclear. CDR3 size: 13 residues. With 5 bases removed from V and 2 bases from J, the gap between germline ends came to 9 bases. The germline gives CDR1 MNHEY, CDR2 SMNVEV (reference sequence). The CDR3 DNA sequence: TGTGCCAGCAGTCCCAACAGTCAAGAGACCCAGTACTTC. Its translation: CASSPNSQETQYF.

This clonotype has at least ten counts. V is TRBV5-1 and J is TRBJ2-7; D may correspond to TRBD1 or TRBD2 (5 bases each). Germline lookup yields CDR1 SGHRS and CDR2 YFSETQ. This CDR3 is 13 amino acids long. V was pared by 4 bases and J by 5 bases, with 13 bases between. CDR3 protein: CASSTGTWDEQYF. The CDR3 DNA reads TGCGCCAGCAGCACCGGGACCTGGGACGAGCAGTACTTC.

The rearrangement joins TRBV5-1 to TRBJ2-3; 9 nucleotides line up with TRBD2. The J segment lost 4 bases and the V segment lost 1 base, leaving 4 bases of the junction unmatched. The CDR3 runs to 15 residues. Per the germline V gene, CDR1 is SGHRS and CDR2 is YFSETQ. CDR3 in amino acids: CASSLRGRGADTQYF. CDR3 coding DNA: TGCGCCAGCAGCTTGCGCGGGAGGGGTGCAGATACGCAGTATTTT.

This clonotype has more than one count but fewer than ten. The chain carries TRBV2 and TRBJ2-1; 8 bases line up with TRBD2. V lost 5 bases and J lost 9; bases outside the gene matches: 9. CDR1 and CDR2 from the germline V gene are SNHLY and FYNNEI. The length of the CDR3 is 14 residues. The CDR3 coding sequence is TGTGCCAGCAGTTCCACAGCGGGAGCCACTGAGCAGTTCTTC. Its protein product is CASSSTAGATEQFF.